This T cell receptor (beta chain) comes out of a study of blood T cell repertoires in COVID-19 (dated by TCRdb to about 2020). About the investigation overall: Samples covering the acute and convalescent phases of COVID-19 were provided by collaborators in the United States, Italy and Spain. The material from the prospective study consisted of cDNA or gDNA derived from T cells, B-cell-depleted T cells, or PBMCs. Subjects who had been exposed to COVID-19, were actively infected with it, or had recovered from it provided the deeply sampled blood TCRbeta repertoires that made up the dataset. The repertoires were made available in a free public database intended to serve as a resource for research on the immune response to SARS-CoV-2. The samples were drawn from the first 160 participants of the ongoing ImmuneRACE study and from 1,254 subjects provided by 6 global collaborators. Sample metadata almost always included a de-identified subject ID, COVID-19 status, age in years and sex. Where available, HLA class I and class II types were obtained from metadata supplied by the sample provider rather than from assay-based typing. Beyond this particular receptor, the publication reports: The amount of clinical and demographic metadata varied by source and participant and was provided uncurated.

Based on the germline V gene, the CDR1 and CDR2 sequences are MNHNS and SASEGT. The trim is 1 base for V and 7 bases for J, with a gap of 16 bases between the germline ends. The CDR3 contains 15 residues, cysteine and phenylalanine counted. CDR3 DNA only is kept here, 45 bases in frame from base 1. The immunoSEQ Assay, a bias-controlled multiplex PCR, was used to amplify TCRbeta CDR3 regions from genomic DNA. The published analysis was carried out like this. The number of nucleated cells in each sample was estimated by amplification of reference gene primers within the assay. To quantify the absolute abundance of each unique TCRbeta CDR3 rearrangement, sequence reads were collapsed and filtered. For each sample, productive Simpson clonality was calculated as the square root of Simpson's diversity index over productive rearrangements. This is the immuneACCESS table as TCRdb keeps it, with only in-frame sequences that have V and J called. A part of the clones is gone; compared with another copy, unresolved V genes explain less than half, and the rest is unexplained. That table supplies the V and J calls and clone size; D and trimming were determined from the DNA. The sample data list about 92,000 clones, and roughly 80% of these were observed just once. More than 15% of the sample belongs to the ten largest clones.

The collaborating institutions used their own protocols to collect whole blood in K2EDTA tubes. For TCRbeta analysis, collaborators shipped samples as frozen whole blood, isolated PBMCs, or DNA extracted from either of those sample types. Note on this clone: The clone's antigen remains unknown. Base qualities are not recorded, but no much larger clone differs from it by a single base.

Sequencing input: peripheral blood. This TCR derives from an elderly woman with active or convalescent COVID-19. The V and J genes are TRBV6-1 and TRBJ1-1; TRBD1 could be the D gene, as 5 bases match. In nucleotide form, the sequence is TGTGCCAGCAGTGAAGGGCAGGGCACTCATTTTGAAGCTTTCTTT. Its translation reads: CASSEGQGTHFEAFF.